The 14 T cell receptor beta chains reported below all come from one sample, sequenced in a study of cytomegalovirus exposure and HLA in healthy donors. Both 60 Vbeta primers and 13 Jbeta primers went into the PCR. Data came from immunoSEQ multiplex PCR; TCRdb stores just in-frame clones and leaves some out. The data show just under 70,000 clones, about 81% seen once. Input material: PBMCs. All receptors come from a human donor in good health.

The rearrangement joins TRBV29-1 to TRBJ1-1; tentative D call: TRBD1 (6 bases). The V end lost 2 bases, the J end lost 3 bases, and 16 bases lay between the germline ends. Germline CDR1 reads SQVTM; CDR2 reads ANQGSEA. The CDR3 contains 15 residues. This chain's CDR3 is CSVESWAGVDTEAFF. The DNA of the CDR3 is TGCAGCGTTGAATCCTGGGCAGGGGTTGACACTGAAGCTTTCTTT. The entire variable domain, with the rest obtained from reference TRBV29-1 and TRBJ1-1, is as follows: SAVISQKPSRDICQRGTSLTIQCQVDSQVTMMFWYRQQPGQSLTLIATANQGSEATYESGFVIDKFPISRPNLTFSTLTVSNMSPEDSSIYLCSVESWAGVDTEAFFGQGTRLTVV.

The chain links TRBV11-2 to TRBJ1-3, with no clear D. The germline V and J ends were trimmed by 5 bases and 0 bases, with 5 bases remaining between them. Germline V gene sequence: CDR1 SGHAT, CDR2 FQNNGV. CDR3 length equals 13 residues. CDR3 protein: CASSVSSGNTIYF. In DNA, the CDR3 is TGTGCCAGCAGCGTTAGCTCTGGAAACACCATATATTTT.

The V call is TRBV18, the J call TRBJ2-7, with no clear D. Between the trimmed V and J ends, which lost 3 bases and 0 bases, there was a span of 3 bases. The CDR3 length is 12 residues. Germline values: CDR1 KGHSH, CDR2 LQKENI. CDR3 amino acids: CASSPSSYEQYF. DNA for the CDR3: TGTGCCAGCTCACCGAGCTCCTACGAGCAGTACTTC.

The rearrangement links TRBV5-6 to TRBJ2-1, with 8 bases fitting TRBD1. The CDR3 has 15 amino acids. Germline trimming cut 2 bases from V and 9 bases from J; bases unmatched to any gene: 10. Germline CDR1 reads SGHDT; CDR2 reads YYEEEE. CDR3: CASSLRGAGGGEQFF. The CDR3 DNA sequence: TGTGCCAGCAGCTTACGAGGGGCAGGGGGCGGTGAGCAGTTCTTC.

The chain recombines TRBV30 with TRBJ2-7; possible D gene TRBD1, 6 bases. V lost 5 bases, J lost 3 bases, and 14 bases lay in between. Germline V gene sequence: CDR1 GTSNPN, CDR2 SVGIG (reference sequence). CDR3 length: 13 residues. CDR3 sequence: CAWGKNRVYEQYF. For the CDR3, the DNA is TGTGCCTGGGGAAAAAACAGGGTCTACGAGCAGTACTTC. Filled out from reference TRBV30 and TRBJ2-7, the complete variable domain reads SQTIHQWPATLVQPVGSPLSLECTVEGTSNPNLYWYRQAAGRGLQLLFYSVGIGQISSEVPQNLSASRPQDRQFILSSKKLLLSDSGFYLCAWGKNRVYEQYFGPGTRLTVT.

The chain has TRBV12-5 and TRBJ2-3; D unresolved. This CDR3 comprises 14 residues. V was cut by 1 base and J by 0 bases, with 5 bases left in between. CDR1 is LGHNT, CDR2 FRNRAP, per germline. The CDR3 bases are TGTGCTAGTGGTTTGGGACTTAGCACAGATACGCAGTATTTT. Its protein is CASGLGLSTDTQYF.

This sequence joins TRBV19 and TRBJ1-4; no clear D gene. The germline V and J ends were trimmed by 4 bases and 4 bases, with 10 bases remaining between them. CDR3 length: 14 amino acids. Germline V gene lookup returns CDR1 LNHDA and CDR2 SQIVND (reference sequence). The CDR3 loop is CASSNPGLNEKLFF. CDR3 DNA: TGTGCCAGTAGTAACCCAGGACTTAATGAAAAACTGTTTTTT.

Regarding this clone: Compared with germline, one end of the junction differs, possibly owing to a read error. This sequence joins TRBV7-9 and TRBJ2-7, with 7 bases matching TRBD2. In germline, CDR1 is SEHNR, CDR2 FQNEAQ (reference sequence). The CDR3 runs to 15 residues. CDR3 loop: CSSSLGEGNVYEQYF. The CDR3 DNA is TGTTCCAGCAGCTTAGGGGAGGGAAACGTCTACGAGCAGTACTTC.

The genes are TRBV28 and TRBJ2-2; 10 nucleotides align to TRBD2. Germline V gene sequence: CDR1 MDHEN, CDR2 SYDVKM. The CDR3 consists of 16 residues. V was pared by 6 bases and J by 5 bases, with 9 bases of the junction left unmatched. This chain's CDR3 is CASRPTSGARTGELFF. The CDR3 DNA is TGTGCCAGCAGACCCACTAGCGGGGCTAGGACCGGGGAGCTGTTTTTT.

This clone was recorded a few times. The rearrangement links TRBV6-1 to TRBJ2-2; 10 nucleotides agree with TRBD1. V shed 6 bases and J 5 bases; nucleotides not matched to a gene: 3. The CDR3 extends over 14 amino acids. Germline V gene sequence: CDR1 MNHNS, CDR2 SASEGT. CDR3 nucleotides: TGTGCCAGCAGCGGACAGGGGGGGACCGGGGAGCTGTTTTTT. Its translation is CASSGQGGTGELFF.

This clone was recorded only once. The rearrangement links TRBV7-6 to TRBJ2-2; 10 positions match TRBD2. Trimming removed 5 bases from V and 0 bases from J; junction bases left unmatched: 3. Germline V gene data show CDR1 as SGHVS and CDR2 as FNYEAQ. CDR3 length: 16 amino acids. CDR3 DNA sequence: TGTGCCAGCAGCCAACTAGCGGGGTCGAACACCGGGGAGCTGTTTTTT. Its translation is CASSQLAGSNTGELFF.

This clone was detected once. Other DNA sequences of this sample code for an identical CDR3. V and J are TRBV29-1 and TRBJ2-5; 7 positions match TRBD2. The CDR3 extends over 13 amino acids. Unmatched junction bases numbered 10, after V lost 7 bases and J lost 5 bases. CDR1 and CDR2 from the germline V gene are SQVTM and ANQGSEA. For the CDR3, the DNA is TGCAGCGCTGCCACTGGGGGGGAGGAGACCCAGTACTTC. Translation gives CSAATGGEETQYF.

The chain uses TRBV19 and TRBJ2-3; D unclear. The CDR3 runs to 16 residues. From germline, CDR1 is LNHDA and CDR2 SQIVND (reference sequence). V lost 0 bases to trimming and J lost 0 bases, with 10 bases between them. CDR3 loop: CASSIDSGTSTDTQYF. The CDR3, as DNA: TGTGCCAGTAGTATAGATTCAGGAACTAGCACAGATACGCAGTATTTT.

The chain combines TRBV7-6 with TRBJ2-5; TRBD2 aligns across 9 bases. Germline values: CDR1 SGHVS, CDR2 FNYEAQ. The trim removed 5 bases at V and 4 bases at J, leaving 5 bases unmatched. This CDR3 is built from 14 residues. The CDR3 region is CASSLSAGGETQYF. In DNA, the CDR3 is TGTGCCAGCAGCCTTTCAGCGGGGGGAGAGACCCAGTACTTC.